These 23 T cell receptor beta chains came from one sample sequenced in a study of neoadjuvant nivolumab and ipilimumab in lung cancer. Assay used: immunoSEQ multiplex PCR; TCRdb lists only in-frame clones, some missing. The repertoire includes tens of thousands of clones, roughly 87% of them detected once, and 3% to 4% sits in the top ten. This specimen was peripheral blood, taken before neoadjuvant nivolumab, alone or with ipilimumab. Receptor source: an adult with non-small cell lung cancer.

The J gene is TRBJ2-3, the V gene TRBV2; possibly TRBD2 for D (5 bases). CDR1 SNHLY and CDR2 FYNNEI come from the germline V gene. This CDR3 has 15 residues. Trimming took off 4 bases at V and 3 bases at J, with 14 bases between the two ends. DNA for the CDR3: TGTGCCAGCAGTGTACAAGGAGCGGAGACAGATACGCAGTATTTT. Residues: CASSVQGAETDTQYF.

This chain joins TRBV6-5 and TRBJ2-7, with 8 nucleotides matching TRBD1. J was trimmed by 3 bases and V by 6 bases; bases with no gene match: 10. The CDR3 has 15 residues. CDR1 and CDR2 (germline): MNHEY, SVGAGI. The CDR3 DNA reads as TGTGCCAGCAGCCGCTATAGGGACAGGCACTACGAGCAGTACTTC. Translated, it gives CASSRYRDRHYEQYF.

This clone has more than one count but fewer than ten. This sequence joins TRBV30 and TRBJ1-3, with a possible D match to TRBD1 (5 bases). With 0 bases removed from V and 4 bases from J, the gap between germline ends came to 13 bases. CDR3 length: 15 residues. Germline V CDR1 and CDR2: GTSNPN, SVGIG (reference sequence). CDR3 nucleotide sequence: TGTGCCTGGAGTGTACTCCGGACACCCGGAAACACCATATATTTT. Translation: CAWSVLRTPGNTIYF.

The gene calls are TRBV7-9 and TRBJ2-1; 14 bases agree with TRBD2. The V segment lost 6 bases and the J segment 9 bases; nucleotides outside the gene matches: 10. This CDR3 spans 16 amino acids. The germline V gene encodes CDR1 SEHNR and CDR2 FQNEAQ (reference sequence). Here the CDR3 DNA reads TGTGCCAGCAGGCAGCACGGGACTAGCGGGAGTCTTGAGCAGTTCTTC. Translating it yields CASRQHGTSGSLEQFF. Combining the CDR3 with reference TRBV7-9 and TRBJ2-1 gives the whole variable domain DTGVSQNPRHKITKRGQNVTFRCDPISEHNRLYWYRQTLGQGPEFLTYFQNEAQLEKSRLLSDRFSAERPKGSFSTLEIQRTEQGDSAMYLCASRQHGTSGSLEQFFGPGTRLTVL.

This chain joins TRBV5-1 and TRBJ2-1, with 13 bases that match TRBD2. This CDR3 comprises 17 residues. Looked up from germline, CDR1 is SGHRS and CDR2 is YFSETQ. V dropped 4 bases and J dropped 6; count of bases not matched to a gene: 10. CDR3 DNA sequence: TGCGCCAGCAGCCTTGCACTAGCGGGAGGGTCCCTCAATGAGCAGTTCTTC. It codes for CASSLALAGGSLNEQFF.

The rearrangement links TRBV30 to TRBJ2-7, with D maybe TRBD2 (5 bases). Germline assignment: CDR1 GTSNPN and CDR2 SVGIG (reference sequence). Trimming took off 4 bases at V and 3 bases at J, with 16 bases between the two ends. CDR3 size: 14 residues. The CDR3 loop reads CAWNGAEIGYEQYF. As DNA, the CDR3 is TGTGCCTGGAATGGAGCGGAGATCGGCTACGAGCAGTACTTC.

The chain links TRBV15 to TRBJ1-2; D might be TRBD1 (6 bases). V lost 0 bases and J 8 bases, leaving 16 bases between the germline ends. CDR1 and CDR2 (germline): LNHNV, YYDKDF (reference sequence). The CDR3 length is 15 residues. This CDR3 is CATSRERTVYQGYTF. As DNA, the CDR3 is TGTGCCACCAGCAGAGAAAGGACAGTCTACCAGGGCTACACCTTC. The full variable domain, in which reference TRBV15 and TRBJ1-2 provide the parts outside the CDR3, is DAMVIQNPRYQVTQFGKPVTLSCSQTLNHNVMYWYQQKSSQAPKLLFHYYDKDFNNEADTPDNFQSRRPNTSFCFLDIRSPGLGDTAMYLCATSRERTVYQGYTFGSGTRLTVV.

V gene TRBV5-6 combines with J gene TRBJ1-5; D may be TRBD1 (5 bases). Trimming pared 0 bases from V and 8 bases from J, leaving 9 bases between. Germline CDR1 reads SGHDT; CDR2 reads YYEEEE. This CDR3 has 13 residues. Written as DNA, the CDR3 is TGTGCCAGCAGCTTGGGGGGCGTGGAGCCCCAGCATTTT. This gives the protein CASSLGGVEPQHF.

The chain links TRBV11-2 to TRBJ2-7; tentatively, D is TRBD2 (6 bases). Trimming took off 8 bases at V and 2 bases at J, with 22 bases between the two ends. Germline lookup yields CDR1 SGHAT and CDR2 FQNNGV. There are 16 residues in the CDR3. CDR3 in DNA: TGTGCCAGCGGTCCTAGGGGCGGGAAACTTCCCTACGAGCAGTACTTC. Translation gives CASGPRGGKLPYEQYF. Looking up the rest from reference TRBV11-2 and TRBJ2-7 gives the full variable domain: EAGVAQSPRYKIIEKRQSVAFWCNPISGHATLYWYQQILGQGPKLLIQFQNNGVVDDSQLPKDRFSAERLKGVDSTLKIQPAKLEDSAVYLCASGPRGGKLPYEQYFGPGTRLTVT.

The chain carries TRBV6-1 and TRBJ2-3; TRBD2 might be the D (5 bases). Germline V gene lookup returns CDR1 MNHNS and CDR2 SASEGT. V dropped 2 bases and J dropped 5 bases, with 8 bases sitting between them. The CDR3 has 13 residues. The CDR3 DNA sequence: TGTGCCAGCAGTGAATCGGGAAGAGATACGCAGTATTTT. Translated, it gives CASSESGRDTQYF.

This rearrangement joins TRBV5-1 to TRBJ2-7; 7 nucleotides match TRBD2. Per the germline V gene, CDR1 is SGHRS and CDR2 is YFSETQ. This CDR3 spans 14 amino acids. J lost 3 bases, V lost 3 bases, and 6 bases had no gene match. CDR3 residues: CASSSGEGRYEQYF. The CDR3 DNA reads TGCGCCAGCAGCTCGGGGGAGGGCCGCTACGAGCAGTACTTC.

The rearrangement uses TRBV11-2 and TRBJ1-1, with a tentative D call TRBD1 (6 bases). V was pared by 1 base and J by 1 base, with 10 bases between. This CDR3 has 15 residues. Germline CDR1 reads SGHAT; CDR2 reads FQNNGV. CDR3 protein: CASSLVRGANTEAFF. CDR3 coding DNA: TGTGCCAGCAGCTTAGTTCGGGGGGCGAACACTGAAGCTTTCTTT. Complete variable domain (other parts from reference TRBV11-2 and TRBJ1-1): EAGVAQSPRYKIIEKRQSVAFWCNPISGHATLYWYQQILGQGPKLLIQFQNNGVVDDSQLPKDRFSAERLKGVDSTLKIQPAKLEDSAVYLCASSLVRGANTEAFFGQGTRLTVV.

The chain carries TRBV5-1 and TRBJ1-3; D is ambiguous. V gave up 1 base and J gave up 4 bases, with 9 bases separating them. The CDR3 sequence is 14 residues long. Germline CDR1 reads SGHRS; CDR2 reads YFSETQ. CDR3 residues: CASSLSGFGNTIYF. CDR3 DNA: TGCGCCAGCAGCTTGTCTGGGTTCGGAAACACCATATATTTT.

The chain couples TRBV5-1 to TRBJ2-5; D not certain. This CDR3 spans 14 amino acids. In germline, CDR1 is SGHRS, CDR2 YFSETQ. The V end was cut by 1 base, the J end by 3 bases, with 10 bases between. This CDR3 reads CASSLNWAEETQYF. Written as DNA, the CDR3 is TGCGCCAGCAGCTTGAACTGGGCGGAAGAGACCCAGTACTTC.

The V call is TRBV7-3, the J call TRBJ2-7; D is tentatively TRBD1 or TRBD2 (6 bases each). The germline V gene has CDR1 SGHTA and CDR2 FQGTGA. Trimming shortened V by 1 base and J by 2 bases, and 12 bases separated the two germline ends. The CDR3 extends over 15 amino acids. The CDR3: CASSLMGGFTYEQYF. CDR3 nucleotides: TGTGCCAGCAGCTTAATGGGGGGCTTCACCTACGAGCAGTACTTC.

V and J are TRBV18 and TRBJ1-4; 10 nucleotides align to TRBD1. The CDR3 runs 14 residues. The V gene's germline CDR1 is KGHSH and CDR2 LQKENI. Trimming cost V 3 bases and J 5 bases; bases outside gene matches: 0. This chain's CDR3 is CASSPGQGNEKLFF. CDR3 nucleotide sequence: TGTGCCAGCTCACCGGGACAGGGGAATGAAAAACTGTTTTTT.

The CDR3 spells CASSTPGRRNTEAFF. CDR3 in DNA: TGTGCCAGTAGTACGCCGGGACGCAGAAACACTGAAGCTTTCTTT. The chain combines TRBV19 with TRBJ1-1; possibly TRBD1 for D (5 bases). Germline assignment: CDR1 LNHDA and CDR2 SQIVND (reference sequence). Trimming took 4 bases from V and 2 from J, leaving 14 bases between them. The CDR3 has 15 amino acids.

The sample holds one count of this clone. The chain links TRBV7-6 to TRBJ2-7; possible D gene TRBD1, 7 bases. Germline V gives CDR1 SGHVS, CDR2 FNYEAQ. This CDR3 is built from 15 residues. The ends were cut back, 0 bases at V and 2 bases at J, with 11 bases in the middle. This chain's CDR3 is CASSLAQGGAYEQYF. The CDR3 DNA follows: TGTGCCAGCAGCTTAGCGCAGGGGGGCGCCTACGAGCAGTACTTC.

The genes are TRBV2 and TRBJ2-7, with 7 positions matching TRBD2. V was clipped by 6 bases and J by 2 bases; unmatched bases: 13. CDR3 length equals 16 residues. CDR1 is SNHLY and CDR2 is FYNNEI in the germline V gene. In nucleotides, the CDR3 is TGTGCCAGCAGGTACATACCCTCGAGCGGGACCTACGAGCAGTACTTC. Translation gives CASRYIPSSGTYEQYF.

This clone was counted a single time. The V call is TRBV29-1, the J call TRBJ2-1; no definite D call. V lost 1 base and J 0 bases, leaving 10 bases between the germline ends. This CDR3 has 15 residues. The germline gives CDR1 SQVTM, CDR2 ANQGSEA. CDR3 coding DNA: TGCAGCGTTGAAGCCGGCCAGTCCTCCTACAATGAGCAGTTCTTC. It specifies CSVEAGQSSYNEQFF.

The chain employs TRBV7-2 and TRBJ2-7; D uncertain. V was pared by 1 base and J by 2 bases, with 9 bases between. Germline V gene data show CDR1 as SGHTA and CDR2 as FQGNSA. CDR3 size: 14 residues. CDR3 DNA: TGTGCCAGCAGCTTAGACACGGTCCCCTACGAGCAGTACTTC. It translates to CASSLDTVPYEQYF.

The chain has TRBV29-1 and TRBJ2-7; the D gene is possibly TRBD1 (6 bases). Germline CDR1 and CDR2: SQVTM and ANQGSEA. The CDR3 contains 14 residues. Trimming left V 6 bases short and J 0 bases short, with 15 bases between. The DNA of the CDR3 is TGCAGCGTCGAGGCCCGACAGGACTCCTACGAGCAGTACTTC. The encoded protein is CSVEARQDSYEQYF.

The chain combines TRBV11-2 with TRBJ1-3; TRBD1 matches 7 bases. Germline CDR1 SGHAT, CDR2 FQNNGV. The CDR3 sequence is 16 residues long. V lost 0 bases and J lost 3; bases outside the gene matches: 5. DNA for the CDR3: TGTGCCAGCAGCTTAGATCAGGGGACAGATGGAAACACCATATATTTT. It specifies CASSLDQGTDGNTIYF. Using reference TRBV11-2 and TRBJ1-3 for the parts outside the CDR3, the full variable domain is EAGVAQSPRYKIIEKRQSVAFWCNPISGHATLYWYQQILGQGPKLLIQFQNNGVVDDSQLPKDRFSAERLKGVDSTLKIQPAKLEDSAVYLCASSLDQGTDGNTIYFGEGSWLTVV.